This T cell receptor (beta chain) appears in the sequencing data of a study of blood T cell repertoires in COVID-19 (dated by TCRdb to the early 2020s). Looking at the study overall: Samples from collaborators originated in the United States, Italy and Spain and spanned both the acute and convalescent phases of COVID-19. Where available, HLA class I and class II types were obtained from metadata supplied by the sample provider rather than from assay-based typing. The samples were drawn from the first 160 participants of the ongoing ImmuneRACE study and from over a thousand subjects provided by 6 global collaborators. The prospective study material was composed of cDNA or gDNA derived from T cells, B-cell-depleted T cells, or PBMCs. The sample metadata nearly always contained a de-identified subject ID, COVID-19 status, age in years and sex. The repertoires were made available in a free public database intended to serve as a resource for research on the immune response to SARS-CoV-2. Subjects who had been exposed to COVID-19, were actively infected with it, or had recovered from it provided the deeply sampled blood TCRbeta repertoires that made up the dataset.

With regard to this clone: Its antigen remains unidentified. No per-base quality is available; no much larger clone lies one base away.

Overall study results and their limits: How much clinical and demographic metadata was included differed by source and by participant, and the metadata was provided uncurated.

For CDR1 and CDR2, the germline V gene lists SNHLY and FYNNEI. The CDR3 sequence holds 13 residues, the cysteine and phenylalanine included. Only CDR3 DNA remains: 39 bases, in frame from the first base. V drops 3 bases and J drops 7 bases, leaving 10 bases in between. Whole blood was collected in K2EDTA tubes by collaborating institutions according to the institutions' own protocols. For TCRbeta analysis, collaborator samples were shipped as frozen whole blood, as isolated PBMCs, or as DNA extracted from either sample type. TCRbeta CDR3 regions were amplified from genomic DNA by means of the immunoSEQ Assay, a bias-controlled multiplex PCR. In the authors' own workflow: The number of nucleated cells in each sample was estimated by amplification of reference gene primers within the assay. To quantify the absolute abundance of each unique TCRbeta CDR3 rearrangement, sequence reads were collapsed and filtered. For each sample, productive Simpson clonality was calculated as the square root of Simpson's diversity index over productive rearrangements. As stored in TCRdb, this immuneACCESS dataset retains in-frame rearrangements with V and J assigned. A fraction of the clones does not appear; measured against another copy, unresolved V genes explain less than half of the discrepancy, and the remainder lacks a known reason. That table furnishes V, J and clone size, whereas the DNA furnished D and trimming. For this sample the table gives about 220,000 clones, of which roughly 80% were detected only once. The leading ten clones occupy over 3.5% of the sample.

The chain couples TRBV2 to TRBJ1-5; the D gene cannot be resolved reliably. The receptor comes from a woman in her seventies with acute or convalescent COVID-19. The specimen sequenced was peripheral blood. The nucleotide sequence is given as TGTGCCAGCAGTGAGTGGGAGAGGCAGCCCCAGCATTTT. Its amino acids are CASSEWERQPQHF.